A single sample is the source of the 27 T cell receptor beta chains below, sequenced in a study of cytomegalovirus exposure and HLA in healthy donors. 60 Vbeta and 13 Jbeta primers were used in PCR. The protocol was immunoSEQ multiplex PCR, while the TCRdb copy is restricted to in-frame clones and leaves out a portion. The data show around 160,000 clones, 73% seen once. The sample comprised PBMCs. These receptors were collected from a woman aged 18-29 years in good health and CMV-seronegative.

The chain carries TRBV4-1 and TRBJ2-7; D uncertain. Trimming removed 0 bases from V and 0 bases from J, with 9 bases in between. The CDR3 extends over 15 amino acids. Germline values: CDR1 MGHRA, CDR2 YSYEKL. The CDR3 is CASSQDWSSSYEQYF. CDR3 bases: TGCGCCAGCAGCCAAGACTGGAGTAGCTCCTACGAGCAGTACTTC.

CDR3 nucleotides: TGTGCCAGCAGATCTACCGGGACACCGTCGAAAGGCTACACCTTC. Protein: CASRSTGTPSKGYTF. The chain employs TRBV28 and TRBJ1-2, with D possibly being TRBD1 (6 bases). Germline lookup yields CDR1 MDHEN and CDR2 SYDVKM. The CDR3 has 15 amino acids. V was shortened by 6 bases and J by 8 bases, with 22 bases between the two germline ends.

This chain joins TRBV18 and TRBJ2-7; weak D call: TRBD1 (6 bases). Trimming took off 3 bases at V and 3 bases at J, with 9 bases between the two ends. This CDR3 is 13 amino acids long. Per germline, CDR1 KGHSH and CDR2 LQKENI. In DNA, the CDR3 is TGTGCCAGCTCACCGACAGGAGTCTACGAGCAGTACTTC. It specifies CASSPTGVYEQYF. The whole variable domain, filled in from reference TRBV18 and TRBJ2-7, reads NAGVMQNPRHLVRRRGQEARLRCSPMKGHSHVYWYRQLPEEGLKFMVYLQKENIIDESGMPKERFSAEFPKEGPSILRIQQVVRGDSAAYFCASSPTGVYEQYFGPGTRLTVT.

The V call is TRBV19, the J call TRBJ2-1; D remains ambiguous. The CDR3 consists of 15 residues. The germline V gene has CDR1 LNHDA and CDR2 SQIVND (reference sequence). The V end lost 6 bases, the J end lost 6 bases, and 18 bases lay between the germline ends. The DNA for the CDR3 is TGTGCCAGTAGCCATCGGAGCTCCTTTAGCAATGAGCAGTTCTTC. This codes for CASSHRSSFSNEQFF. Looking up the rest from reference TRBV19 and TRBJ2-1 gives the full variable domain: DGGITQSPKYLFRKEGQNVTLSCEQNLNHDAMYWYRQDPGQGLRLIYYSQIVNDFQKGDIAEGYSVSREKKESFPLTVTSAQKNPTAFYLCASSHRSSFSNEQFFGPGTRLTVL.

The chain combines TRBV7-9 with TRBJ2-1; 10 bases match TRBD2. The CDR3 runs 16 residues. Germline V gene data show CDR1 as SEHNR and CDR2 as FQNEAQ (reference sequence). The ends lost 5 bases at V and 1 base at J; junction bases unmatched: 5. CDR3 sequence: CASSVSGGVSYNEQFF. DNA of the CDR3: TGTGCCAGCAGCGTAAGCGGGGGGGTGTCCTACAATGAGCAGTTCTTC.

This chain connects TRBV9 to TRBJ1-1; TRBD1 might be the D (5 bases). V lost 0 bases to trimming and J lost 4 bases, with 13 bases between them. There are 15 residues in the CDR3. Germline lookup yields CDR1 SGDLS and CDR2 YYNGEE. In nucleotides, the CDR3 is TGTGCCAGCAGCGTAGGGCAGGGCGGCGTCACTGAAGCTTTCTTT. Its protein is CASSVGQGGVTEAFF.

This clone was counted only a few times. The rearrangement uses TRBV5-1 and TRBJ2-5; possible D gene TRBD1, 8 bases. The length of the CDR3 is 15 residues. In germline, CDR1 is SGHRS, CDR2 YFSETQ. V lost 4 bases, J lost 2 bases, and 15 bases lay in between. This CDR3 is CASSATGGGQETQYF. CDR3 in DNA: TGCGCCAGCAGCGCAACAGGGGGAGGGCAAGAGACCCAGTACTTC.

V usage is TRBV4-2 and J usage is TRBJ1-1, with 8 nucleotides matching TRBD1. Germline CDR1 LGHNA, CDR2 YNFKEQ. This CDR3 has 14 residues. Unmatched junction bases numbered 4, after V lost 4 bases and J lost 3 bases. The CDR3 loop reads CASSPADRDTEAFF. The CDR3 region has the DNA TGTGCCAGCAGCCCTGCGGACAGGGACACTGAAGCTTTCTTT.

This clone has more than one count but fewer than ten. The J gene is TRBJ1-1, the V gene TRBV5-1; the match to TRBD1 covers 9 bases. The V and J ends lost 3 bases and 11 bases, in that order; junction bases with no gene match: 8. Germline V gene sequence: CDR1 SGHRS, CDR2 YFSETQ. This CDR3 has 13 residues. For the CDR3, the DNA is TGCGCCAGCAGCTGCCACAGGGGGCAGGCCGCTTTCTTT. This translates into CASSCHRGQAAFF.

The gene calls are TRBV4-1 and TRBJ1-2, with D perhaps matching TRBD1 (6 bases). The V gene's germline CDR1 is MGHRA and CDR2 YSYEKL. The CDR3 loop spans 15 amino acids. The V end lost 2 bases, the J end lost 5 bases, and 15 bases lay between the germline ends. The CDR3 reads CASSQKSTGLYGYTF. The CDR3 nucleotides are TGCGCCAGCAGCCAAAAGAGTACAGGGTTGTATGGCTACACCTTC.

The chain has TRBV25-1 and TRBJ1-1, with a possible D match to TRBD1 (5 bases). With 4 bases removed from V and 1 base from J, the gap between germline ends came to 10 bases. The CDR3 runs to 14 residues. Germline V gives CDR1 MGHDK, CDR2 SYGVNS. The CDR3 DNA reads TGTGCCAGCAGTGCGTCGACAGAGAACACTGAAGCTTTCTTT. It codes for CASSASTENTEAFF.

The J gene is TRBJ2-1, the V gene TRBV9, with D possibly TRBD2 on 6 matching bases. The germline V and J ends were trimmed by 2 bases and 4 bases, with 13 bases remaining between them. The CDR3 extends over 15 amino acids. The germline V gene has CDR1 SGDLS and CDR2 YYNGEE. This CDR3 reads CASSVGGIYYNEQFF. The CDR3 region has the DNA TGTGCCAGCAGCGTCGGCGGGATCTATTACAATGAGCAGTTCTTC.

The chain joins TRBV9 to TRBJ1-6, with D unclear. Trimming cost V 3 bases and J 0 bases, with 10 bases left between them. In germline, CDR1 is SGDLS, CDR2 YYNGEE. The CDR3 has 16 amino acids. As DNA, the CDR3 is TGTGCCAGCAGCGCCGACGGGAGCTCCTATAATTCACCCCTCCACTTT. Translation gives CASSADGSSYNSPLHF.

About this clone itself: This specimen includes other DNA sequences encoding the same CDR3. The chain has TRBV2 and TRBJ2-7, with D possibly being TRBD1 (6 bases). The V gene lost 7 bases and the J gene lost 7 bases, with 14 bases spanning the gap. This CDR3 is 12 amino acids long. CDR1 and CDR2 (germline): SNHLY, FYNNEI. CDR3 residues: CASTLQGYEQYF. The CDR3 DNA reads TGTGCCAGCACCCTACAGGGTTATGAGCAGTACTTC.

This chain's CDR3 is CASSPRRDRGLHTQYF. The CDR3 region has the DNA TGTGCCAGCAGTCCGCGCCGGGACAGGGGGCTACATACGCAGTATTTT. The rearrangement joins TRBV27 to TRBJ2-3; 12 bases fit TRBD1. With V trimmed by 5 bases and J by 7 bases, 10 bases remained unmatched. The CDR3 sequence is 16 residues long. Germline CDR1 is MNHEY and CDR2 is SMNVEV (reference sequence).

This clone ranks as medium-sized (0.01 to 0.1%). This sequence joins TRBV6-5 and TRBJ2-7, with TRBD2 matching 11 bases. The junction had 0 bases not matched to a gene; V was cut back by 0 bases and J by 2 bases. CDR3 size: 15 residues. Germline CDR1 reads MNHEY; CDR2 reads SVGAGI. CDR3 nucleotide sequence: TGTGCCAGCAGTTACTCTAGCGGGGGGGCCTACGAGCAGTACTTC. This translates into CASSYSSGGAYEQYF.

The V call is TRBV6-1, the J call TRBJ2-1; 8 bases are shared with TRBD1. The CDR3 is 12 residues long. V dropped 6 bases and J dropped 8; count of bases not matched to a gene: 3. Germline V lookup: CDR1 MNHNS, CDR2 SASEGT. CDR3 in DNA: TGTGCCAGCAGAGACAGGGGCTATGAGCAGTTCTTC. Protein: CASRDRGYEQFF.

There are a few counts of this clone. The chain combines TRBV18 with TRBJ1-3; no definite D call. This CDR3 is built from 13 residues. The V end was cut by 4 bases, the J end by 4 bases, with 8 bases between. Germline V CDR1 and CDR2: KGHSH, LQKENI. The CDR3 here is CASSREEGNTIYF. The CDR3, as DNA: TGTGCCAGCTCACGAGAGGAGGGAAACACCATATATTTT.

The rearrangement links TRBV10-1 to TRBJ2-2, with 8 bases fitting TRBD2. V gave up 0 bases and J gave up 5 bases; unmatched junction bases: 5. Germline loops: CDR1 WNHNN, CDR2 SYGVQD (reference sequence). The CDR3 spans 16 residues. DNA of the CDR3: TGCGCCAGCAGTGAGTCTCGACTAGCGAGTACCGGGGAGCTGTTTTTT. Its protein is CASSESRLASTGELFF.

The chain has TRBV28 and TRBJ2-3, with 7 bases matching TRBD1. Unmatched junction bases numbered 2, after V lost 4 bases and J lost 1 base. CDR1 is MDHEN, CDR2 SYDVKM, per germline. The CDR3 totals 14 residues. The CDR3 loop is CASSSGQGTDTQYF. DNA of the CDR3: TGTGCCAGCAGTTCAGGACAGGGCACAGATACGCAGTATTTT.

The chain carries TRBV6-4 and TRBJ1-5, with D hard to call. The CDR3 is made up of 13 amino acids. The V and J ends lost 3 bases and 5 bases respectively, with 8 bases between them. CDR1 is MRHNA, CDR2 SNTAGT, per germline. The CDR3 DNA is TGTGCCAGCAGTGAGGAGGAACATCAGCCCCAGCATTTT. It translates to CASSEEEHQPQHF.

The chain employs TRBV27 and TRBJ2-2; maybe TRBD1 (6 bases). This CDR3 is built from 13 residues. Germline loops: CDR1 MNHEY, CDR2 SMNVEV (reference sequence). V was pared by 5 bases and J by 5 bases, with 9 bases between. CDR3 coding DNA: TGTGCCAGCAGTGTACAGGGTACCGGGGAGCTGTTTTTT. It codes for CASSVQGTGELFF.

CDR3 in amino acids: CASSSQKGALGTQYF. The CDR3 DNA follows: TGTGCCAGCAGCTCCCAGAAGGGGGCCTTAGGGACCCAGTACTTC. The chain combines TRBV7-3 with TRBJ2-5, with 7 bases fitting TRBD1. This CDR3 has 15 residues. Germline assignment: CDR1 SGHTA and CDR2 FQGTGA. V lost 4 bases, J lost 7 bases, and 12 bases stayed unmatched.

CDR3 sequence (DNA): TGTGCCAGCTCACCCCGGGGACAGATGAACACTGAAGCTTTCTTT. Translating gives CASSPRGQMNTEAFF. The chain uses TRBV18 and TRBJ1-1; 7 bases align to TRBD1. The germline gives CDR1 KGHSH, CDR2 LQKENI. The CDR3 is made up of 15 amino acids. J was trimmed by 0 bases and V by 3 bases; bases with no gene match: 4.

This chain connects TRBV7-6 to TRBJ1-4; TRBD1 aligns across 10 bases. V was pared by 5 bases and J by 7 bases, with 4 bases of the junction left unmatched. CDR1 is SGHVS, CDR2 FNYEAQ, per germline. The CDR3 consists of 14 residues. CDR3 sequence (DNA): TGTGCCAGCAGCAACCGGGACAGGGGTGAAAAACTGTTTTTT. Its translation is CASSNRDRGEKLFF. The full variable domain, its missing parts supplied by reference TRBV7-6 and TRBJ1-4, is GAGVSQSPRYKVTKRGQDVALRCDPISGHVSLYWYRQALGQGPEFLTYFNYEAQQDKSGLPNDRFSAERPEGSISTLTIQRTEQRDSAMYRCASSNRDRGEKLFFGSGTQLSVL.

The chain has TRBV2 and TRBJ1-2; 8 bases align to TRBD1. This CDR3 comprises 13 residues. V lost 6 bases to trimming and J lost 7 bases; unmatched junction nucleotides: 7. The V gene's germline CDR1 is SNHLY and CDR2 FYNNEI. As DNA, the CDR3 is TGTGCCAGCAGGGGGACAGGTGCTCTTGGCTACACCTTC. Translation: CASRGTGALGYTF.

In this sample, this clone turned up a few times. The chain is built from TRBV7-2 and TRBJ1-1, with unresolved D. The ends were cut back, 6 bases at V and 0 bases at J, with 8 bases in the middle. The germline V gene has CDR1 SGHTA and CDR2 FQGNSA. The CDR3 spans 13 residues. CDR3 protein: CASSFNMNTEAFF. CDR3 nucleotides: TGTGCCAGCAGTTTCAACATGAACACTGAAGCTTTCTTT.